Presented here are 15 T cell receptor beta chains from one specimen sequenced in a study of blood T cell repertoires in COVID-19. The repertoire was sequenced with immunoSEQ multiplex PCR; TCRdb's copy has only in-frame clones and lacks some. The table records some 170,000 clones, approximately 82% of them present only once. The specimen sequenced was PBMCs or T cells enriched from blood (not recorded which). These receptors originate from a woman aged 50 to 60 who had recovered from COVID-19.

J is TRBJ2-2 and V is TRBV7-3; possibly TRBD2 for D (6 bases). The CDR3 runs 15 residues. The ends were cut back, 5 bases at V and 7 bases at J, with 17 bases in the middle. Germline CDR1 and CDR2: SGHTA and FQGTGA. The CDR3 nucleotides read TGTGCCAGCAGCACCGCCGGGGAGGCGGGCGGGGAGCTGTTTTTT. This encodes CASSTAGEAGGELFF.

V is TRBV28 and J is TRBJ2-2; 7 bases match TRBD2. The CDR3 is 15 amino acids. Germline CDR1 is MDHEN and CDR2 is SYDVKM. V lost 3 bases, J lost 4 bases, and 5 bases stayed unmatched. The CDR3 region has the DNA TGTGCCAGCAGTTTCGCGGGAGCTCGCACCGGGGAGCTGTTTTTT. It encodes CASSFAGARTGELFF.

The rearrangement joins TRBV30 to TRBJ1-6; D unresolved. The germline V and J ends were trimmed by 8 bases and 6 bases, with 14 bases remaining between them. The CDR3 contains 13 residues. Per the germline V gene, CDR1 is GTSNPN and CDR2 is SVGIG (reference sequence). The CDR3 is CALSRGGNSPLHF. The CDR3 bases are TGTGCCCTATCAAGAGGAGGTAATTCACCCCTCCACTTT.

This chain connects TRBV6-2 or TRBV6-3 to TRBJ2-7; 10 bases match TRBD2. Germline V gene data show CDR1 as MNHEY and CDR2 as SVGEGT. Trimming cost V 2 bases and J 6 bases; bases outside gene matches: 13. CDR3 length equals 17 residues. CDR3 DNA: TGTGCCAGCAGTTACGTCGCAGGACTAGCGGAATCCGGCGAGCAGTACTTC. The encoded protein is CASSYVAGLAESGEQYF.

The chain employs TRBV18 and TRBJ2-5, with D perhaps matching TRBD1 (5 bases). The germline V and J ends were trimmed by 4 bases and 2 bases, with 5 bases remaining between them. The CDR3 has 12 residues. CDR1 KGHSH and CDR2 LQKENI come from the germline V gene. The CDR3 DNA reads TGTGCCAGCTCACGACAGCAAGAGACCCAGTACTTC. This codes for CASSRQQETQYF.

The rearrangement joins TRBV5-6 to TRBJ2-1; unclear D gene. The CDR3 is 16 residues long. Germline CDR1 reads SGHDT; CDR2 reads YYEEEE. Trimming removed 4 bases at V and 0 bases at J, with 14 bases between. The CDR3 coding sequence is TGTGCCAGCAGCCCAATAGGCAGGTACTCCTACAATGAGCAGTTCTTC. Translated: CASSPIGRYSYNEQFF. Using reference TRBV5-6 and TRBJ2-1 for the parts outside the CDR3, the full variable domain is DAGVTQSPTHLIKTRGQQVTLRCSPKSGHDTVSWYQQALGQGPQFIFQYYEEEERQRGNFPDRFSGHQFPNYSSELNVNALLLGDSALYLCASSPIGRYSYNEQFFGPGTRLTVL.

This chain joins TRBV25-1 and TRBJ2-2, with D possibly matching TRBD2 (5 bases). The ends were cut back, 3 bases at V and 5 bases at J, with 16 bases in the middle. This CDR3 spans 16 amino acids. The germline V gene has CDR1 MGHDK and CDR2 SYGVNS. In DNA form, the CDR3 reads TGTGCCAGCAGTGACCAGATTAACGGAGGAACCGGGGAGCTGTTTTTT. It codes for CASSDQINGGTGELFF. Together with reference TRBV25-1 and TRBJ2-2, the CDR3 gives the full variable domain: EADIYQTPRYLVIGTGKKITLECSQTMGHDKMYWYQQDPGMELHLIHYSYGVNSTEKGDLSSESTVSRIRTEHFPLTLESARPSHTSQYLCASSDQINGGTGELFFGEGSRLTVL.

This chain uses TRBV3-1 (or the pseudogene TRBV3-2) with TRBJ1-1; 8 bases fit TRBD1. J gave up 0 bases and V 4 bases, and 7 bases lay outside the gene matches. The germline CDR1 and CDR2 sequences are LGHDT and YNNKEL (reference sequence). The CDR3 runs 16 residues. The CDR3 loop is CASSPRNRGLNTEAFF. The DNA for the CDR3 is TGTGCCAGCAGCCCCCGTAACAGGGGGTTGAACACTGAAGCTTTCTTT.

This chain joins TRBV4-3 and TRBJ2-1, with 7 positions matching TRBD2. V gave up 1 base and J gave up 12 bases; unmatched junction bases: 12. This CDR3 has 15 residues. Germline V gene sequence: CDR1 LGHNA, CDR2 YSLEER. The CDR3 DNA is TGCGCCAGCAGCCAAGGGGTCCTGGCGGGAGTTGGGCAGTTCTTC. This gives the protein CASSQGVLAGVGQFF.

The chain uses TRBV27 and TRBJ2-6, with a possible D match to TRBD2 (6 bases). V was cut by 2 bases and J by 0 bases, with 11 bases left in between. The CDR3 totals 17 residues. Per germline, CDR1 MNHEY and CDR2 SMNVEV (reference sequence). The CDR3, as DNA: TGTGCCAGCAGTTTAGTGGGCGGGATCTCTGGGGCCAACGTCCTGACTTTC. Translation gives CASSLVGGISGANVLTF. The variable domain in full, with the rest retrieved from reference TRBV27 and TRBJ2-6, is EAQVTQNPRYLITVTGKKLTVTCSQNMNHEYMSWYRQDPGLGLRQIYYSMNVEVTDKGDVPEGYKVSRKEKRNFPLILESPSPNQTSLYFCASSLVGGISGANVLTFGAGSRLTVL.

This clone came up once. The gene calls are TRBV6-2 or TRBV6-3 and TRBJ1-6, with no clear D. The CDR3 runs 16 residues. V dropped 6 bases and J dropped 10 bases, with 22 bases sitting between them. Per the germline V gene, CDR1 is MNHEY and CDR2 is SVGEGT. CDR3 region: CASSSPFKGAYSPLHF. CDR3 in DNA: TGTGCCAGCAGCTCCCCCTTTAAGGGAGCTTACTCACCCCTCCACTTT.

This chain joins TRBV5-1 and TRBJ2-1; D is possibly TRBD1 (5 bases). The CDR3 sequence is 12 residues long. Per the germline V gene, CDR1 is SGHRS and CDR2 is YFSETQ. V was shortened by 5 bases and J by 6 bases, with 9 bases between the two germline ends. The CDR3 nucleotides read TGCGCCAGCAGACAGGCTCGCAATGAGCAGTTCTTC. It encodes CASRQARNEQFF.

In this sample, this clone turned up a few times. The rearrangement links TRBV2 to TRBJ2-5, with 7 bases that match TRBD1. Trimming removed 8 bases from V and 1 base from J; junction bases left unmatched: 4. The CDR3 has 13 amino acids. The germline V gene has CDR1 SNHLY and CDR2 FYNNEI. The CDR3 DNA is TGTGCCAGCGTCGAGGGGGCCCAAGAGACCCAGTACTTC. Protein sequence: CASVEGAQETQYF.

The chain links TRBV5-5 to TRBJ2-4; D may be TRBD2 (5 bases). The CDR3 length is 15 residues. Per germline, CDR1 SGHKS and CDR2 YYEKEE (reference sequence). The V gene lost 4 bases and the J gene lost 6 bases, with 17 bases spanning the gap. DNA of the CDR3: TGTGCCAGCAGCGATCGGAGCCGGGATGGAAACATTCAGTACTTC. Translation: CASSDRSRDGNIQYF.

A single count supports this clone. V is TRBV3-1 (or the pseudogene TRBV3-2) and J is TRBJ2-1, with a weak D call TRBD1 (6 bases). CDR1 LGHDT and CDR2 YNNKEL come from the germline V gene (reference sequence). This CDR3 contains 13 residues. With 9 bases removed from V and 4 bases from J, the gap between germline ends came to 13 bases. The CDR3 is CASKLGQYNEQFF. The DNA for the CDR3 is TGTGCCAGTAAACTCGGACAGTACAATGAGCAGTTCTTC.